The 29 T cell receptor beta chains presented below share a single source sample, sequenced in a study of graft-versus-host responses after intestinal transplantation. These receptors lack a known antigen. Generated by immunoSEQ multiplex PCR, the TCRdb table keeps only in-frame clones and is missing some. The profile covers roughly 120,000 clones, with roughly 93% appearing a single time and around 0.12% taken by the ten largest. Sequences were derived from unstimulated CD4+ T cells sorted from spleen or lymph node cells, sampled before intestinal transplant. The receptors come from a human donor who received an intestinal transplant.

The chain links TRBV15 to TRBJ1-5, with 7 bases that match TRBD1. With V trimmed by 5 bases and J by 0 bases, 13 bases remained unmatched. This CDR3 is 18 amino acids long. Germline lookup yields CDR1 LNHNV and CDR2 YYDKDF (reference sequence). CDR3 DNA sequence: TGTGCCACCAGCGGCCAACCTCCGGGACAGCTTAGCAATCAGCCCCAGCATTTT. It is translated as CATSGQPPGQLSNQPQHF. Supplemented by reference TRBV15 and TRBJ1-5, the full variable domain reads DAMVIQNPRYQVTQFGKPVTLSCSQTLNHNVMYWYQQKSSQAPKLLFHYYDKDFNNEADTPDNFQSRRPNTSFCFLDIRSPGLGDTAMYLCATSGQPPGQLSNQPQHFGDGTRLSIL.

The chain has TRBV6-5 and TRBJ2-5; D tentatively fits TRBD1 or TRBD2 (7 bases each). CDR1 is MNHEY, CDR2 SVGAGI, per germline. This CDR3 is built from 15 residues. The ends were cut back, 6 bases at V and 5 bases at J, with 19 bases in the middle. CDR3 in amino acids: CASRRQGLRFETQYF. CDR3 coding DNA: TGTGCCAGCAGGAGACAGGGACTAAGGTTTGAGACCCAGTACTTC.

The V call is TRBV21-1, the J call TRBJ2-7; the DNA was not compared with TRBD1, the D call given in the table. TRBV21-1 is an annotated pseudogene. The CDR3 is 13 residues long. The CDR3 spells CASSKDKSYEQYF. In DNA form, the CDR3 reads TGTGCCAGCAGCAAAGACAAATCCTACGAGCAGTACTTC.

This chain uses TRBV9 with TRBJ2-3; 10 nucleotides align to TRBD2. Germline V gives CDR1 SGDLS, CDR2 YYNGEE. Trimming at V came to 0 bases and at J to 4 bases, leaving 2 bases not matched to a gene. This CDR3 contains 15 residues. CDR3 bases: TGTGCCAGCAGCGTAGGGACTAGCGGACCAGATACGCAGTATTTT. The encoded protein is CASSVGTSGPDTQYF.

The rearrangement links TRBV7-3 to TRBJ1-5; D is uncertain. This CDR3 spans 15 amino acids. The V gene's germline CDR1 is SGHTA and CDR2 FQGTGA. Trimming removed 0 bases from V and 0 bases from J, with 6 bases in between. In DNA, the CDR3 is TGTGCCAGCAGCTTAACAGCAAATAGCAATCAGCCCCAGCATTTT. Translation: CASSLTANSNQPQHF.

The rearrangement links TRBV6-6 to TRBJ1-2; 12 bases align to TRBD1. There are 15 residues in the CDR3. Trimming at V came to 7 bases and at J to 4 bases, leaving 7 bases not matched to a gene. The germline gives CDR1 MNHNY, CDR2 SVGAGI (reference sequence). For the CDR3, the DNA is TGTGCCAGCACCCCCACGGGACAGGGGGCCTATGGCTACACCTTC. Amino acid sequence: CASTPTGQGAYGYTF.

V gene TRBV2 combines with J gene TRBJ2-2; tentative D call: TRBD2 (6 bases). V lost 7 bases, J lost 1 base, and 16 bases lay in between. Germline CDR1 reads SNHLY; CDR2 reads FYNNEI. The CDR3 is made up of 16 amino acids. CDR3 nucleotide sequence: TGTGCCAGCAATTCTCCCGGGACTTTGAACACCGGGGAGCTGTTTTTT. Its protein is CASNSPGTLNTGELFF.

In DNA, the CDR3 is TGCGCCAGCAGCCGGACAGGGGCCGGGGAGCTGTTTTTT. Amino acid sequence: CASSRTGAGELFF. The chain uses TRBV5-1 and TRBJ2-2; TRBD1 matches 9 bases. The CDR3 length is 13 residues. The J segment lost 6 bases and the V segment lost 4 bases, leaving 1 base of the junction unmatched. Germline loops: CDR1 SGHRS, CDR2 YFSETQ.

J is TRBJ2-3 and V is TRBV7-8; TRBD2 matches 7 bases. The CDR3 is made up of 15 amino acids. Germline V gene sequence: CDR1 SGHVS, CDR2 FQNEAQ. V lost 2 bases, J lost 3 bases, and 5 bases stayed unmatched. The CDR3 loop is CASSLRTRSTDTQYF. The CDR3 DNA is TGTGCCAGCAGCTTAAGGACTAGGAGTACAGATACGCAGTATTTT.

The V and J genes are TRBV7-2 and TRBJ1-4; D gene unclear. The V gene lost 5 bases and the J gene lost 5 bases, with 18 bases spanning the gap. CDR1 and CDR2 (germline): SGHTA, FQGNSA. The CDR3 is 16 residues long. CDR3 region: CASSRVPFQLNEKLFF. CDR3 bases: TGTGCCAGCAGCAGGGTGCCTTTCCAGCTAAATGAAAAACTGTTTTTT.

This chain connects TRBV28 to TRBJ1-2; 9 bases fit TRBD1. Germline CDR1 is MDHEN and CDR2 is SYDVKM. With 7 bases clipped from V and 8 bases from J, the junction kept 11 bases outside the gene matches. The CDR3 runs 14 residues. CDR3 in DNA: TGTGCCAGCATCAACCCGGGACAGGGTTTGGGCTACACCTTC. The encoded protein is CASINPGQGLGYTF.

The chain has TRBV6-5 and TRBJ1-2, with a tentative D call TRBD1 (5 bases). Trimming cost V 2 bases and J 8 bases, with 15 bases left between them. In germline, CDR1 is MNHEY, CDR2 SVGAGI. The CDR3 contains 14 residues. The CDR3, as DNA: TGTGCCAGCAGTTACCTCGGGGCGCGAGCAGGCTACACCTTC. Protein sequence: CASSYLGARAGYTF.

The chain has TRBV5-6 and TRBJ2-3; 7 nucleotides match TRBD2. Germline V gene sequence: CDR1 SGHDT, CDR2 YYEEEE. The J segment lost 3 bases and the V segment lost 0 bases, leaving 7 bases of the junction unmatched. The CDR3 consists of 16 residues. CDR3 residues: CASSLEPSGMTDTQYF. The DNA of the CDR3 is TGTGCCAGCAGCTTGGAACCCAGCGGGATGACAGATACGCAGTATTTT.

J is TRBJ2-6 and V is TRBV7-9; no clear D gene. This CDR3 has 18 residues. Germline V lookup: CDR1 SEHNR, CDR2 FQNEAQ (reference sequence). The V gene lost 5 bases and the J gene lost 0 bases, with 17 bases spanning the gap. The CDR3 bases are TGTGCCAGCAGCCCGACGCCGGGCCGCAGCTCTGGGGCCAACGTCCTGACTTTC. Residues: CASSPTPGRSSGANVLTF.

On this clone: At one end the junction does not follow the germline gene, possibly because of a read error. This chain joins TRBV5-1 and TRBJ1-3, with D hard to call. This CDR3 comprises 11 residues. CDR1 is SGHRS and CDR2 is YFSETQ in the germline V gene. CDR3 DNA sequence: TGTGCCAGCAGCTTGGTAGACACCATATATTTT. This codes for CASSLVDTIYF.

The J gene is TRBJ1-4, the V gene TRBV7-6, with D maybe TRBD1 (5 bases). CDR1 and CDR2 (germline): SGHVS, FNYEAQ. V lost 5 bases and J lost 3, with 13 bases in between. This CDR3 has 15 amino acids. The CDR3 sequence: CASSPSTAANEKLFF. The CDR3 nucleotides read TGTGCCAGCAGCCCTTCGACAGCGGCTAATGAAAAACTGTTTTTT.

The rearrangement links TRBV28 to TRBJ1-2; perhaps TRBD1 as D (5 bases). In germline, CDR1 is MDHEN, CDR2 SYDVKM. V lost 3 bases to trimming and J lost 8 bases, with 10 bases between them. The CDR3 spans 12 residues. Written as DNA, the CDR3 is TGTGCCAGCAGTTTCGGGGCTTACGGCTACACCTTC. This gives the protein CASSFGAYGYTF.

V is TRBV7-9 and J is TRBJ1-4, with 7 bases lining up with TRBD1. The CDR3 is 18 residues long. Trimming at V came to 5 bases and at J to 2 bases, leaving 14 bases not matched to a gene. CDR1 is SEHNR, CDR2 FQNEAQ, per germline (reference sequence). The CDR3 DNA follows: TGTGCCAGCAGCCTCAACAGGGGACCCCTACAGACTAATGAAAAACTGTTTTTT. Its protein product is CASSLNRGPLQTNEKLFF.

This clone showed up just once. J is TRBJ2-7 and V is TRBV7-8; the D is unclear. Germline lookup yields CDR1 SGHVS and CDR2 FQNEAQ. The CDR3 is 14 amino acids. V was pared by 2 bases and J by 4 bases, with 12 bases between. Here the CDR3 DNA reads TGTGCCAGCAGCTTAACACTCGTGCTGTACGAGCAGTACTTC. Encoded protein: CASSLTLVLYEQYF.

The chain combines TRBV12-5 with TRBJ2-7; 12 positions agree with TRBD2. Germline V gene data show CDR1 as LGHNT and CDR2 as FRNRAP. Unmatched junction bases numbered 4, after V lost 3 bases and J lost 4 bases. The CDR3 runs to 15 residues. Here the CDR3 DNA reads TGTGCTAGTGGTTTTAGACTAGCGGGAGTGTACGAGCAGTACTTC. It yields the protein CASGFRLAGVYEQYF.

The chain is built from TRBV5-6 and TRBJ1-1; D unclear. Germline CDR1 is SGHDT and CDR2 is YYEEEE. Trimming removed 3 bases at V and 3 bases at J, with 9 bases between. This CDR3 region has 13 residues. As DNA, the CDR3 is TGTGCCAGCAGCTGGGAGTCCTACACTGAAGCTTTCTTT. It encodes CASSWESYTEAFF.

The rearrangement joins TRBV19 to TRBJ1-4; D unresolved. Germline CDR1 reads LNHDA; CDR2 reads SQIVND (reference sequence). V lost 4 bases, J lost 8 bases, and 14 bases lay in between. This CDR3 comprises 14 residues. The CDR3 is CASSTRARVEKLFF. The CDR3 DNA is TGTGCCAGTAGTACGAGGGCACGGGTCGAAAAACTGTTTTTT. The entire variable domain, with the rest obtained from reference TRBV19 and TRBJ1-4, is as follows: DGGITQSPKYLFRKEGQNVTLSCEQNLNHDAMYWYRQDPGQGLRLIYYSQIVNDFQKGDIAEGYSVSREKKESFPLTVTSAQKNPTAFYLCASSTRARVEKLFFGSGTQLSVL.

The chain combines TRBV7-3 with TRBJ2-1; no definite D call. Germline lookup yields CDR1 SGHTA and CDR2 FQGTGA. There are 16 residues in the CDR3. V lost 5 bases to trimming and J lost 2 bases, with 16 bases between them. This CDR3 is CASSNNPSLAYNEQFF. The DNA for the CDR3 is TGTGCCAGCAGCAATAATCCCAGCCTTGCCTACAATGAGCAGTTCTTC.

The chain recombines TRBV6-1 with TRBJ2-1; 7 bases are shared with TRBD1. Germline V gene data show CDR1 as MNHNS and CDR2 as SASEGT. CDR3 length: 15 amino acids. The junction had 9 bases not matched to a gene; V was cut back by 10 bases and J by 0 bases. The CDR3 spells CATRQGTISYNEQFF. In DNA, the CDR3 is TGTGCCACCAGACAGGGAACCATCTCCTACAATGAGCAGTTCTTC.

V and J are TRBV5-4 and TRBJ2-7; a possible D gene is TRBD1 (6 bases). The CDR3 extends over 15 amino acids. The germline V gene encodes CDR1 SGHNT and CDR2 YYREEE (reference sequence). Trimming left V 2 bases short and J 0 bases short, with 12 bases between. The CDR3 is CASSLSGVGSYEQYF. The DNA for the CDR3 is TGTGCCAGCAGCTTATCAGGGGTAGGCTCCTACGAGCAGTACTTC.

This chain uses TRBV5-1 with TRBJ2-1; 9 positions match TRBD2. Trimming at V came to 3 bases and at J to 4 bases, leaving 5 bases not matched to a gene. CDR3 length: 15 amino acids. Germline loops: CDR1 SGHRS, CDR2 YFSETQ. Here the CDR3 DNA reads TGCGCCAGCAGCTCGGGACTAGCCTGGTACAATGAGCAGTTCTTC. Translating gives CASSSGLAWYNEQFF.

The V and J genes are TRBV5-6 and TRBJ2-3; possible D gene TRBD2, 6 bases. Germline V gives CDR1 SGHDT, CDR2 YYEEEE. This CDR3 region has 13 residues. The germline V and J ends were trimmed by 0 bases and 14 bases, with 16 bases remaining between them. This CDR3 reads CASSLGTGAVGYF. The CDR3 DNA reads as TGTGCCAGCAGCTTGGGGACGGGAGCGGTAGGGTATTTT.

This clone turned up a few times. This rearrangement joins TRBV19 to TRBJ2-7, with TRBD1 as a possible D gene (5 bases). With 5 bases removed from V and 2 bases from J, the gap between germline ends came to 10 bases. This CDR3 has 13 amino acids. CDR1 LNHDA and CDR2 SQIVND come from the germline V gene (reference sequence). The CDR3 sequence is CASSATGTYEQYF. In nucleotides, the CDR3 is TGTGCCAGTAGTGCCACAGGTACCTACGAGCAGTACTTC. Together with reference TRBV19 and TRBJ2-7, the CDR3 gives the full variable domain: DGGITQSPKYLFRKEGQNVTLSCEQNLNHDAMYWYRQDPGQGLRLIYYSQIVNDFQKGDIAEGYSVSREKKESFPLTVTSAQKNPTAFYLCASSATGTYEQYFGPGTRLTVT.

This clone was detected only once. The genes are TRBV30 and TRBJ2-7; 8 bases are shared with TRBD1. The V gene's germline CDR1 is GTSNPN and CDR2 SVGIG (reference sequence). With V trimmed by 1 base and J by 3 bases, 11 bases remained unmatched. This CDR3 is 16 amino acids long. Here the CDR3 reads CAWSAPADRGGYEQYF. In nucleotides, the CDR3 is TGTGCCTGGAGTGCCCCAGCTGACAGGGGCGGCTACGAGCAGTACTTC.